This record covers a single TCR beta chain. This CDR3 has 14 residues. V dropped 6 bases and J dropped 6; count of bases not matched to a gene: 14. CDR1 SQVTM and CDR2 ANQGSEA come from the germline V gene. This specimen belongs to a study of response to subunit inactivated influenza vaccine. TCRdb re-called the RT-PCR reads with MiXCR, one entry per CDR3 protein. The profile shows 800,000 to 1,000,000 distinct CDR3 sequences, 21% of them singletons. The chain is built from TRBV29-1 and TRBJ2-7, with 7 bases lining up with TRBD2. This clonotype was sampled from a middle-aged man who received an inactivated influenza vaccine. The sequenced sample was PBMCs from blood, obtained around 5 days after vaccination. CDR3 amino acids: CSVPQGGSAGEQYF. In nucleotides, the CDR3 is TGCAGCGTCCCCCAAGGCGGGAGTGCAGGCGAGCAGTACTTC.